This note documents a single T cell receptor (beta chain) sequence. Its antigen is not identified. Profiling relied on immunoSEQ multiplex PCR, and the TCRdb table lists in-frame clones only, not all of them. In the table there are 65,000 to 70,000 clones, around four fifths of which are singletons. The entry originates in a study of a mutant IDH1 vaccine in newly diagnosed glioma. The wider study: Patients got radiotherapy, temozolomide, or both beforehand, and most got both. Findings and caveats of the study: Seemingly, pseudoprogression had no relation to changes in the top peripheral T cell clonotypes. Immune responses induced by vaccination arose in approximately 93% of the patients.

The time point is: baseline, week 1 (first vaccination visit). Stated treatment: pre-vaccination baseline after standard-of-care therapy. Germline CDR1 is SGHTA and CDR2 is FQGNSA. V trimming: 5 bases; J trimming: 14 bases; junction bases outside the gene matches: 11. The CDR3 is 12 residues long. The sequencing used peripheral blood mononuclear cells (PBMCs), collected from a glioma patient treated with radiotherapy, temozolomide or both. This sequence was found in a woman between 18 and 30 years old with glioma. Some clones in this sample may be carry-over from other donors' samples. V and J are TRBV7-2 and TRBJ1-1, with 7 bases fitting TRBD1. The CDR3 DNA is TGTGCCAGCAGCCTTGAGACAGGGCGAAGGTTCTTT. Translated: CASSLETGRRFF.